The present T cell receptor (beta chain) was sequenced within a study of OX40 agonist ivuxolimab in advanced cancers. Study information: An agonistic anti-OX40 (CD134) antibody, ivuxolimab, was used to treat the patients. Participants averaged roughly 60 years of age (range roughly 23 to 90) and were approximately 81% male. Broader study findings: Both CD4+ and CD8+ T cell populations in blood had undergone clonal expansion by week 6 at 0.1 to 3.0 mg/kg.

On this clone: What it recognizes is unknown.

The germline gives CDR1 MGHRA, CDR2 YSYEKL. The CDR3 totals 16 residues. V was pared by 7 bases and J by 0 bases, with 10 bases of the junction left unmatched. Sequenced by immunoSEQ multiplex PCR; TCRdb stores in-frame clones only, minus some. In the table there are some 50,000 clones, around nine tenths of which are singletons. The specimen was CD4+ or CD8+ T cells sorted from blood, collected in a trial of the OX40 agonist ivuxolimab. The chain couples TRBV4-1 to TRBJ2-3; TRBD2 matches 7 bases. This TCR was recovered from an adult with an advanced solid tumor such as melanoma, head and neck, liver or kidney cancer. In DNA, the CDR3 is TGCGCCAGCAACAGACATCAGCGGGAAAGCACAGATACGCAGTATTTT. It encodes CASNRHQRESTDTQYF.